This TCR beta chain was recorded in a study of CXCR3-negative and CXCR3-positive naive CD8 T cells. UMI-labeled 5' RACE yielded the TRB cDNA libraries. TCRdb reprocessed the 5' RACE reads, with one entry per CDR3 protein and no DNA. This table holds approximately 3,600 distinct CDR3 sequences. The CDR3 runs 15 residues. The germline CDR1 and CDR2 sequences are LGHNA and YSLEER. Whole-study findings and limits: CXCR3-negative naive cells had less hydrophobic TRB CDR3s than did CXCR3-positive naive cells. Naive CXCR3-positive and CXCR3-negative cells shared similar TRBV-TRBJ usage, unlike memory cells. Both naive subsets carried similar amounts of surface CD5, so TCR strength was inferred from TRB CDR3 properties. With CXCR3 expression partially decreased after cryopreservation, most assays relied on fresh PBMCs.

This clonotype is classed as medium-sized by frequency. Its antigen is not identified. The TCR was taken from a human donor in good health. Some clones in this sample may be carry-over from other donors' samples. This rearrangement joins TRBV4-3 to TRBJ2-1. Sequences were obtained from naive CXCR3- CD8+ T cells from blood. Subset here: CD45RO-CCR7+CD27+CD95- naive CD8+ T cells lacking CXCR3 (TNR3-). The CDR3 here is CASSPQRDSYNEQFF.